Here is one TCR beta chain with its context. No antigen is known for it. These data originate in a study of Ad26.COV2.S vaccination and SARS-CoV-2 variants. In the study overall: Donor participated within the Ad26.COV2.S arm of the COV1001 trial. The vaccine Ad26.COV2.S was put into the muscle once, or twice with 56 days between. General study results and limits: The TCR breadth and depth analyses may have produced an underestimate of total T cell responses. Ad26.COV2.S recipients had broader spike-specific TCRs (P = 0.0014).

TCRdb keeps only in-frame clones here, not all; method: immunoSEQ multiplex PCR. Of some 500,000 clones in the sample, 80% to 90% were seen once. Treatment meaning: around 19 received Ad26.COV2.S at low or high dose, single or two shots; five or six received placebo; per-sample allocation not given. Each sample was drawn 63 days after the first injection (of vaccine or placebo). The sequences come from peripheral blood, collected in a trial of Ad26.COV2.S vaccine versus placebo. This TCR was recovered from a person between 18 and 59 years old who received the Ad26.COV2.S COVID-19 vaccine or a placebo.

This CDR3 reads CASRETGLAGVMAQYF. The CDR3 DNA reads TGTGCCAGCAGGGAGACGGGACTAGCGGGAGTTATGGCCCAGTACTTC. This rearrangement joins TRBV5-6 to TRBJ2-5; TRBD2 matches at 14 bases. This CDR3 spans 16 amino acids. From germline, CDR1 is SGHDT and CDR2 YYEEEE. V was pared by 5 bases and J by 9 bases, with 12 bases of the junction left unmatched.